This record looks at one TCR beta chain sequence and its context. Its antigen is not known. Each CDR3 protein gets one entry in TCRdb, which reprocessed the 5' RACE reads and gives no DNA. This sample contains 310,000 or so distinct CDR3 sequences. This sample is part of a study of monozygotic twins with inflammatory bowel disease. Whole-study findings and limits: Whereas healthy co-twins had higher TCRbeta diversity (inverse Simpson), IBD patients had lower diversity.

CDR3 length equals 12 residues. CDR1 is GTSNPN and CDR2 is SVGIG in the germline V gene (reference sequence). The chain recombines TRBV30 with TRBJ1-1; the D call from TCRdb, TRBD1, cannot be confirmed without DNA. This TCR derives from a human donor with ulcerative colitis or Crohn's disease, or a healthy co-twin of an affected twin (not recorded which). The sample comprised blood. The CDR3 region is CAWNRANTEAFF.